This T cell receptor beta chain appears in the sequencing data of a study of T cell responses to AZD1222 COVID-19 vaccine. Study-level findings and limits: Baseline seropositivity characterized only a handful of AZD1222 recipients.

To note about this clone: Its antigen is unidentified.

The CDR3 runs to 14 residues. Per the germline V gene, CDR1 is MRHNA and CDR2 is SNTAGT. V was cut by 2 bases and J by 3 bases, with 11 bases left in between. The repertoire was sequenced with immunoSEQ multiplex PCR; TCRdb's copy has only in-frame clones and lacks some. The sample gives some 150,000 clones, about 86% of which show up once; about 5.4% is in the top ten. This sequence joins TRBV6-4 and TRBJ2-7, with D possibly being TRBD2 (6 bases). This sequence originates from an adult who received the AZD1222 COVID-19 vaccine. The input for sequencing was peripheral blood, taken 28 days after the second AZD1222 dose. The CDR3 loop is CASSDGGRIYEQYF. The CDR3, as DNA: TGTGCCAGCAGTGACGGGGGGAGGATCTACGAGCAGTACTTC.